One sample yielded the 2 T cell receptor beta chains listed below, sequenced in a study of patients and donors after allogeneic stem cell transplantation. Via MiXCR, TCRdb re-called the RT-PCR reads, giving one row per CDR3 protein. Of 150,000 to 250,000 distinct CDR3 sequences detected, roughly 40% appear once; the ten largest clones hold about 35%. Sequenced: blood, either unsorted or a sorted T cell fraction (not recorded which). The origin of the receptors is a human donor who was either an allogeneic HSCT recipient or a stem cell or donor lymphocyte infusion donor (not recorded which). It is not recorded whose cells these are; they may come from a transplant donor.

The rearrangement uses TRBV6-2 or TRBV6-3 and TRBJ2-7; possible D gene TRBD1, 6 bases. The CDR3 consists of 12 residues. V was pared by 7 bases and J by 4 bases, with 11 bases between. CDR1 and CDR2 from the germline V gene are MNHEY and SVGEGT. The CDR3 sequence is CASTFQGYEQYF. The CDR3 DNA reads as TGTGCCAGCACATTTCAGGGGTACGAGCAGTACTTC.

The chain is built from TRBV6-5 and TRBJ2-1; tentative D call: TRBD1 (6 bases). With 5 bases removed from V and 8 bases from J, the gap between germline ends came to 22 bases. The CDR3 is 16 amino acids. From germline, CDR1 is MNHEY and CDR2 SVGAGI. The CDR3 region has the DNA TGTGCCAGCAGTACCGCCGACAGGATTGCAGCAGATGAGCAGTTCTTC. This translates into CASSTADRIAADEQFF.